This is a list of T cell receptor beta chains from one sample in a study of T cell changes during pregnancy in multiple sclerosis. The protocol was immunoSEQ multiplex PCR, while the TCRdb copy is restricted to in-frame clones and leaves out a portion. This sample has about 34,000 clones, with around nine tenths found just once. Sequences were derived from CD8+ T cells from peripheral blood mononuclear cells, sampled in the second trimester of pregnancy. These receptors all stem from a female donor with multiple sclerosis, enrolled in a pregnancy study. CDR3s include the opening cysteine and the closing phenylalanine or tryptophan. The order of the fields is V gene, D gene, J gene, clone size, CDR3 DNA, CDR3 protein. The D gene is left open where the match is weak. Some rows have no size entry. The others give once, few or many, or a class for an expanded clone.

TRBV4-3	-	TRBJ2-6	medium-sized	TGCGCCAGCAGCCAAGCCGACACCAGCTCTGGGGCCAACGTCCTGACTTTC	CASSQADTSSGANVLTF
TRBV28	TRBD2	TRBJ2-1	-	TGTGCCAGCAGTTTGTTGCTAGCGGAAGATTACAATGAGCAGTTCTTC	CASSLLLAEDYNEQFF
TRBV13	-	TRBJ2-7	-	TGTGCCAGCAGCTTAGGCCGCGGAGCCTACGAGCAGTACTTC	CASSLGRGAYEQYF
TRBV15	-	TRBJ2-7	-	TGTGCCACCAGCAGCACGGGGATCCCCTCGGGGGAGCAGTACTTC	CATSSTGIPSGEQYF
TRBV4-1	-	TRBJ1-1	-	TGCGCCAGCATCGGCCGCGCCTCGGAGAGTGAAGCTTTCTTT	CASIGRASESEAFF
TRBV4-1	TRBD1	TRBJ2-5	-	TGCGCCAGCAGCCAGGACGGACAGGGGGTGGAGACCCAGTACTTC	CASSQDGQGVETQYF
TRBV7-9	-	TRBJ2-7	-	TGTGCCAGCAGCCCTATCTATGGTGTCGAGCAGTACTTC	CASSPIYGVEQYF
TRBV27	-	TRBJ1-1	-	TGTGCCAGCAGTTTGACCCCGACCGGAGTGGCTGAAGCTTTCTTT	CASSLTPTGVAEAFF
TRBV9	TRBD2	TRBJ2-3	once	TGTGCCAGCAGCGCAACAAGTAGCGGGCTCAGCACAGATACGCAGTATTTT	CASSATSSGLSTDTQYF
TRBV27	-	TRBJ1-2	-	TGTGCCAGCAGTTTATCGGGGGGCTATGGCTACACCTTC	CASSLSGGYGYTF
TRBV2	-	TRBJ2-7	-	TGTGCCAGCAGTGAAGCAGGACAGCCATACGAGCAGTACTTC	CASSEAGQPYEQYF